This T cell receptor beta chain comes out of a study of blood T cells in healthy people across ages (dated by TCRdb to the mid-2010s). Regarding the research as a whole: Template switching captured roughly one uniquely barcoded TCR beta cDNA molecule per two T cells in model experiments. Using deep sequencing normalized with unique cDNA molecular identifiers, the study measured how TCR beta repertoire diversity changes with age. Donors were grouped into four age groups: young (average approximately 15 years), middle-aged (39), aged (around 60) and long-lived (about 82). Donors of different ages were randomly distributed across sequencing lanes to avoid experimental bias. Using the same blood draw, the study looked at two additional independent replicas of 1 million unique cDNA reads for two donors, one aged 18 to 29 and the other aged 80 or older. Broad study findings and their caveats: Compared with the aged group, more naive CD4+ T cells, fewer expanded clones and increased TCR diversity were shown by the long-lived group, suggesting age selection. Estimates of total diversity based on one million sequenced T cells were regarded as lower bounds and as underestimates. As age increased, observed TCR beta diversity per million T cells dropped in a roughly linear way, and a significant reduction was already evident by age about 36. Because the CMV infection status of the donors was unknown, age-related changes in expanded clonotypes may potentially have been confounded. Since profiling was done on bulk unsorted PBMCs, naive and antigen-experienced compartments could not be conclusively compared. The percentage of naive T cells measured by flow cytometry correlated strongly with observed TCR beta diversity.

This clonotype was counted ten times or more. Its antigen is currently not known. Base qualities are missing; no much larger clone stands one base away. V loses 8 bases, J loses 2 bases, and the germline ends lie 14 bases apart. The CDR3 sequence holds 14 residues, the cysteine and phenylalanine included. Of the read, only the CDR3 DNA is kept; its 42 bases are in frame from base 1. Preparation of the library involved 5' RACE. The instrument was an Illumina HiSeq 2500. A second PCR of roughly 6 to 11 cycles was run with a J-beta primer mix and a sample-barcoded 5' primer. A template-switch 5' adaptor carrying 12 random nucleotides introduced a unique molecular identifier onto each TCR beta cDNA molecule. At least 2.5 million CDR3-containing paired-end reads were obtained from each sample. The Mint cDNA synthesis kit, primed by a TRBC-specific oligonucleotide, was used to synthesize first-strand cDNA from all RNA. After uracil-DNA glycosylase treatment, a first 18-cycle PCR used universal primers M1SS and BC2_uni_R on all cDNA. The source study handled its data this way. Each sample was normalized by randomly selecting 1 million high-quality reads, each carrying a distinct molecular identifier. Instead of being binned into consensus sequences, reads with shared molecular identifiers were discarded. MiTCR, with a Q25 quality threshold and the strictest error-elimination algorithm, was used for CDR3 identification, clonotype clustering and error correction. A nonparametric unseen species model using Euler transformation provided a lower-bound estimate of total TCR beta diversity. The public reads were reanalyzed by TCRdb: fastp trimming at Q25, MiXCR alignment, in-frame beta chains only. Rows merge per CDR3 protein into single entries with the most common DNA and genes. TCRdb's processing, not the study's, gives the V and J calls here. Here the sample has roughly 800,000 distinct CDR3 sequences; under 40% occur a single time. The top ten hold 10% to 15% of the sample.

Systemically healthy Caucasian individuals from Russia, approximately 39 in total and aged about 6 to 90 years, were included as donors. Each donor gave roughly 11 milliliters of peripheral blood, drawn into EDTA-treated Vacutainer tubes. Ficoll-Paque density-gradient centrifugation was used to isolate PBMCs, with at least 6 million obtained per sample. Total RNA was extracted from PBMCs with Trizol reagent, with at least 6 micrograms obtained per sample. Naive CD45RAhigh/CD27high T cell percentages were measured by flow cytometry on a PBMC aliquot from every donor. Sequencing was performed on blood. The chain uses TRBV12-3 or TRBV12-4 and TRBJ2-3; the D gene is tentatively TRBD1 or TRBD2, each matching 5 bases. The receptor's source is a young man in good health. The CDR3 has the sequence CASGGHRSTDTQYF. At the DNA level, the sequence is TGTGCCAGCGGAGGACACCGGTCCACAGATACGCAGTATTTT.